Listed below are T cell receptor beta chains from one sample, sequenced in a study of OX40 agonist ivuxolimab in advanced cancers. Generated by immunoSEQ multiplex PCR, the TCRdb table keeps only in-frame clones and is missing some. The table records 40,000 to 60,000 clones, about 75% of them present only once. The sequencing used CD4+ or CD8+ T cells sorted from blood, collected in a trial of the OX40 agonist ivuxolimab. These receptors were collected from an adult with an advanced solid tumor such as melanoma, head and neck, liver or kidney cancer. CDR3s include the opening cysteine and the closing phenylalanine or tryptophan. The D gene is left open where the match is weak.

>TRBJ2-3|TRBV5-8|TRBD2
CASSSTTTSGSRGTDTQYF
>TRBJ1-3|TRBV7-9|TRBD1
CASSSRQGFSGNTIYF
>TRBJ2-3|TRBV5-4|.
CASSPPLATSTDTQYF
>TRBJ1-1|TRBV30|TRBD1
CAWNGDRQTEAFF
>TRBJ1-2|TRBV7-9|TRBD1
CASELRQGGGYTF
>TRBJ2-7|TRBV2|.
CASSVPITYEQYF
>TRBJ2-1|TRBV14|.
CASNRPWRLNNEQFF
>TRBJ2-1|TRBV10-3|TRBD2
CAISGLAGEGNEQFF
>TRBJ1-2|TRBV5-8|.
CASSLTENYGYTF
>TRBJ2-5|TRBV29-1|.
CSVEGGGEETQYF
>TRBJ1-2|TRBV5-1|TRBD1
CASSWTGSGYGYTF
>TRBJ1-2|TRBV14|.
CASSLGDTWFGYTF